This T cell receptor beta chain was captured in a study of cytomegalovirus exposure and HLA in healthy donors. Findings and caveats of the study: Rare TCR sequences dominated, though some public TCRs recurred in many donors. It was reported that the classifier diagnosed cytomegalovirus status with high specificity and sensitivity in both the original and validation cohorts. TRBV6-2, TRBV6-3 and some other V segments were excluded as indistinguishable.

On this clone itself: Its antigen remains unidentified.

With V trimmed by 11 bases and J by 4 bases, 14 bases remained unmatched. This CDR3 has 15 amino acids. CDR1 and CDR2 (germline): LGHNA, YNFKEQ. Vbeta (60) and Jbeta (13) primers were used in the PCR. This table comes from immunoSEQ multiplex PCR, and its TCRdb copy is limited to in-frame clones, with some not included. This sample has some 65,000 clones, with less than 70% found just once. The chain combines TRBV4-2 with TRBJ1-1, with TRBD1 identical over 9 bases. The clonotype comes from a man aged 30 to 45 in good health and CMV-seronegative. The source material was PBMCs. For the CDR3, the DNA is TGTGCCTCCAATCTGGGGGACAGGGCGGGCACTGAAGCTTTCTTT. Translation gives CASNLGDRAGTEAFF.